These 24 T cell receptor beta chains share one sample of origin, sequenced in a study of a mutant IDH1 vaccine in newly diagnosed glioma. Sequencing was performed with immunoSEQ multiplex PCR; in TCRdb, only in-frame clones are kept and a portion is missing. The sample has roughly 42,000 clones, 70% to 90% seen once. The time point: week 5, during vaccination. In every dose of vaccine, 300 ug of mutant IDH1 20-mer peptide was given alongside topical imiquimod. The antigens of these receptors remain unknown. Specimen: PBMCs, collected from a glioma patient whose treatment included an IDH1 peptide vaccine. The receptors originated from a man aged 35-49 years with glioma.

The chain recombines TRBV14 with TRBJ2-7; no reliable D call. This CDR3 has 12 amino acids. The V and J ends lost 5 bases and 4 bases respectively, with 9 bases between them. CDR1 and CDR2 (germline): SGHDN, FVKESK. CDR3 in DNA: TGTGCCAGCAGCATTTCTGCGTACGAGCAGTACTTC. Translated, it gives CASSISAYEQYF. The whole variable domain, filled in from reference TRBV14 and TRBJ2-7, reads EAGVTQFPSHSVIEKGQTVTLRCDPISGHDNLYWYRRVMGKEIKFLLHFVKESKQDESGMPNNRFLAERTGGTYSTLKVQPAELEDSGVYFCASSISAYEQYFGPGTRLTVT.

The chain combines TRBV11-2 with TRBJ2-7; D gene ambiguous. V gave up 0 bases and J gave up 6 bases, with 6 bases separating them. CDR3 size: 12 residues. Per germline, CDR1 SGHAT and CDR2 FQNNGV. The CDR3 here is CASSLDRREQYF. CDR3 DNA sequence: TGTGCCAGCAGCTTAGATCGCCGCGAGCAGTACTTC.

This chain joins TRBV28 and TRBJ2-7; 7 nucleotides align to TRBD2. The CDR3 length is 14 residues. Germline V CDR1 and CDR2: MDHEN, SYDVKM. With 4 bases clipped from V and 5 bases from J, the junction kept 8 bases outside the gene matches. CDR3 nucleotides: TGTGCCAGCAGTTCGCCCGGGAGGCGGAACGAGCAGTACTTC. This encodes CASSSPGRRNEQYF.

The rearrangement uses TRBV4-2 and TRBJ2-6; D not certain. The CDR3 is made up of 18 amino acids. Deletions cut 0 bases from V and 2 bases from J, with 14 bases between. The germline gives CDR1 LGHNA, CDR2 YNFKEQ. The CDR3 is CASSQDLSSPPGANVLTF. CDR3 coding DNA: TGTGCCAGCAGCCAAGATCTCAGCTCCCCCCCTGGGGCCAACGTCCTGACTTTC.

This chain joins TRBV18 and TRBJ2-2; tentative D call: TRBD2 (6 bases). This CDR3 has 15 amino acids. The V gene's germline CDR1 is KGHSH and CDR2 LQKENI. V was trimmed by 3 bases and J by 5 bases, leaving 13 bases between them. Here the CDR3 DNA reads TGTGCCAGCTCACCGGGAGACGCGGGAACCGGGGAGCTGTTTTTT. It translates to CASSPGDAGTGELFF.

The V gene is TRBV6-5, the J gene TRBJ1-1; TRBD1 might be the D (5 bases). V was shortened by 4 bases and J by 3 bases, with 15 bases between the two germline ends. Germline-derived CDR1 and CDR2 are MNHEY and SVGAGI. CDR3 size: 15 residues. CDR3 in DNA: TGTGCCAGCAGTTCCGGGGCTAATGCGGACACTGAAGCTTTCTTT. Its translation: CASSSGANADTEAFF.

The genes are TRBV28 and TRBJ1-2; TRBD1 aligns across 8 bases. The germline V gene has CDR1 MDHEN and CDR2 SYDVKM. The ends lost 10 bases at V and 0 bases at J; junction bases unmatched: 7. This CDR3 is built from 14 residues. CDR3 in DNA: TGTGCCACCACCGGGACAGGAGCTAACTATGGCTACACCTTC. Translation gives CATTGTGANYGYTF.

This clone was picked up one time. The CDR3 region has the DNA TGTGCCAGCAGCCCGGAGGTAGCTGGGGACACCGGGGAGCTGTTTTTT. It specifies CASSPEVAGDTGELFF. The chain has TRBV5-8 and TRBJ2-2; a weak D match, TRBD2 (5 bases). Germline CDR1 is SGHTS and CDR2 is YDEGEE. V dropped 4 bases and J dropped 3 bases, with 16 bases sitting between them. CDR3 length equals 16 residues.

This chain links TRBV29-1 with TRBJ1-2; D ambiguous. The V gene's germline CDR1 is SQVTM and CDR2 ANQGSEA. The CDR3 totals 13 residues. V was trimmed by 0 bases and J by 7 bases, leaving 12 bases between them. CDR3 nucleotide sequence: TGCAGCGTTGAAGATGCCAGGAGAGGTGGCTACACCTTC. Its translation: CSVEDARRGGYTF.

The gene calls are TRBV4-1 and TRBJ1-3, with D unclear. The CDR3 spans 15 residues. V gave up 2 bases and J gave up 0 bases, with 8 bases separating them. CDR1 is MGHRA, CDR2 YSYEKL, per germline. The CDR3 sequence: CASSQPPASGNTIYF. CDR3 DNA sequence: TGCGCCAGCAGCCAACCCCCCGCCTCTGGAAACACCATATATTTT.

CDR3 region: CASSAERGKSNIQYF. The DNA of the CDR3 is TGTGCCAGCAGCGCCGAGAGGGGGAAGTCAAACATTCAGTACTTC. The rearrangement joins TRBV9 to TRBJ2-4, with a possible D match to TRBD1 (6 bases). The CDR3 has 15 amino acids. From germline, CDR1 is SGDLS and CDR2 YYNGEE. V was trimmed by 3 bases and J by 6 bases, leaving 16 bases between them.

The V call is TRBV10-3, the J call TRBJ2-7, with D possibly called TRBD1 or TRBD2 (5 bases each). Germline V gene lookup returns CDR1 ENHRY and CDR2 SYGVKD. Between the trimmed V and J ends, which lost 2 bases and 3 bases, there was a span of 8 bases. CDR3 length: 13 residues. CDR3 sequence reads: CAISEAGSYEQYF. The CDR3 nucleotides are TGTGCCATCAGTGAGGCAGGGAGCTACGAGCAGTACTTC.

The V call is TRBV4-3, the J call TRBJ1-1; D unclear. V lost 0 bases and J 2 bases, leaving 10 bases between the germline ends. Per the germline V gene, CDR1 is LGHNA and CDR2 is YSLEER. The CDR3 is 15 residues long. This CDR3 reads CASSQDLPPNTEAFF. CDR3 nucleotides: TGCGCCAGCAGCCAAGATCTACCACCTAACACTGAAGCTTTCTTT.

The rearrangement uses TRBV14 and TRBJ2-3, with D possibly matching TRBD1 (6 bases). The germline gives CDR1 SGHDN, CDR2 FVKESK. The V end was cut by 1 base, the J end by 6 bases, with 14 bases between. The CDR3 is 15 amino acids. The CDR3 loop reads CASSQVTIQGDTQYF. CDR3 bases: TGTGCCAGCAGCCAAGTTACAATACAGGGTGATACGCAGTATTTT. The variable domain in full, with the rest retrieved from reference TRBV14 and TRBJ2-3, is EAGVTQFPSHSVIEKGQTVTLRCDPISGHDNLYWYRRVMGKEIKFLLHFVKESKQDESGMPNNRFLAERTGGTYSTLKVQPAELEDSGVYFCASSQVTIQGDTQYFGPGTRLTVL.

V and J are TRBV2 and TRBJ2-1; 10 bases align to TRBD2. The CDR3 extends over 15 amino acids. In germline, CDR1 is SNHLY, CDR2 FYNNEI. The V gene end was trimmed by 8 bases and the J gene end by 7 bases; junction bases not matched to a gene: 11. CDR3 bases: TGTGCCAGCCGCGAGGCAGCGGGAGGGTTTAATGAGCAGTTCTTC. It yields the protein CASREAAGGFNEQFF.

The rearrangement joins TRBV6-5 to TRBJ2-7; TRBD2 matches at 10 bases. Germline values: CDR1 MNHEY, CDR2 SVGAGI. The CDR3 runs to 13 residues. V was pared by 7 bases and J by 7 bases, with 7 bases of the junction left unmatched. The CDR3 sequence is CASINTLAGEQYF. The CDR3 nucleotides read TGTGCCAGCATCAATACACTAGCGGGAGAGCAGTACTTC.

The chain links TRBV6-5 to TRBJ1-1; D gene uncertain. Germline V CDR1 and CDR2: MNHEY, SVGAGI. The CDR3 covers 13 residues. Trimming left V 2 bases short and J 3 bases short, with 7 bases between. CDR3 DNA: TGTGCCAGCAGTTACGGACGGTACACTGAAGCTTTCTTT. Protein: CASSYGRYTEAFF.

The chain employs TRBV4-2 and TRBJ2-2; no firm D call. This CDR3 region has 15 residues. Germline V gene lookup returns CDR1 LGHNA and CDR2 YNFKEQ. The V end was cut by 1 base, the J end by 6 bases, with 12 bases between. The CDR3, as DNA: TGTGCCAGCAGCCAAGGGACCTCCTCCTCCGGGGAGCTGTTTTTT. Translated, it gives CASSQGTSSSGELFF.

This rearrangement joins TRBV7-2 to TRBJ1-3, with D possibly TRBD1 on 5 matching bases. V shed 8 bases and J shed 8 bases, with 16 bases lying between them. The CDR3 is 13 amino acids. Germline V gene lookup returns CDR1 SGHTA and CDR2 FQGNSA. In nucleotides, the CDR3 is TGTGCCAGCGGCGTGGGGCCGTGGGACACCATATATTTT. It yields the protein CASGVGPWDTIYF. The variable domain in full, completed from reference TRBV7-2 and TRBJ1-3, reads GAGVSQSPSNKVTEKGKDVELRCDPISGHTALYWYRQSLGQGLEFLIYFQGNSAPDKSGLPSDRFSAERTGGSVSTLTIQRTQQEDSAVYLCASGVGPWDTIYFGEGSWLTVV.

This chain joins TRBV5-1 and TRBJ2-1; unclear D gene. V lost 0 bases, J lost 10 bases, and 8 bases lay in between. The CDR3 is made up of 12 amino acids. Germline-derived CDR1 and CDR2 are SGHRS and YFSETQ. The CDR3 sequence: CASSLAFREQFF. CDR3 coding DNA: TGCGCCAGCAGCTTGGCGTTCAGAGAGCAGTTCTTC.

The rearrangement links TRBV10-1 to TRBJ2-3, with D tentatively TRBD1 (6 bases). V gave up 6 bases and J gave up 2 bases, with 12 bases separating them. The V gene's germline CDR1 is WNHNN and CDR2 SYGVQD (reference sequence). The CDR3 covers 14 residues. DNA for the CDR3: TGCGCCAGCAGCCCCAGGGGTAACACAGATACGCAGTATTTT. Protein sequence: CASSPRGNTDTQYF.

This chain joins TRBV10-1 and TRBJ2-1; no clear D gene. The CDR3 spans 12 residues. Germline CDR1 is WNHNN and CDR2 is SYGVQD (reference sequence). The ends were cut back, 5 bases at V and 8 bases at J, with 10 bases in the middle. The CDR3 spells CASSFFCDEQFF. The CDR3 bases are TGCGCCAGCAGTTTCTTCTGCGATGAGCAGTTCTTC.

The chain's CDR3 is CASSRLAGGYEQYF. The CDR3 coding sequence is TGTGCCAGCAGTCGCCTAGCGGGGGGATACGAGCAGTACTTC. V usage is TRBV6-4 and J usage is TRBJ2-7; 11 positions match TRBD2. V was pared by 5 bases and J by 4 bases, with 4 bases of the junction left unmatched. Germline loops: CDR1 MRHNA, CDR2 SNTAGT. The CDR3 length is 14 residues.

The gene calls are TRBV7-9 and TRBJ2-7; 9 bases match TRBD1. Trimming removed 5 bases from V and 2 bases from J; junction bases left unmatched: 7. This CDR3 has 15 amino acids. Germline CDR1 reads SEHNR; CDR2 reads FQNEAQ (reference sequence). The CDR3 reads CASSHTGTGPYEQYF. As DNA, the CDR3 is TGTGCCAGCAGCCATACCGGGACAGGGCCCTACGAGCAGTACTTC. Variable domain in full (rest from reference TRBV7-9 and TRBJ2-7): DTGVSQNPRHKITKRGQNVTFRCDPISEHNRLYWYRQTLGQGPEFLTYFQNEAQLEKSRLLSDRFSAERPKGSFSTLEIQRTEQGDSAMYLCASSHTGTGPYEQYFGPGTRLTVT.